This T cell receptor (beta chain) was recorded in a study of T cell repertoires in aging, cancer and after chemotherapy. As for the study in general: Around 10 million TCR reads were in the whole dataset.

Multiplex touch-down PCR with TRB-A/B primers amplified rearranged V-D-J TRB sequences. TCRdb re-derived calls from the multiplex PCR reads in MiXCR, one entry per CDR3 protein. The table lists thousands of distinct CDR3 sequences, over 25% of them singletons. The template was genomic DNA from peripheral blood, not RNA. CDR3 length: 14 amino acids. Trimming removed 4 bases from V and 0 bases from J, with 11 bases in between. Germline V gene sequence: CDR1 SGHRS, CDR2 YFSETQ. This receptor was identified in a human donor with a solid tumor. The sequenced material came from blood. The chain has TRBV5-1 and TRBJ2-7; D not certain. The CDR3, as DNA: TGCGCCAGCAGCCCGGACGGATCCTCCTACGAGCAGTACTTC. Amino acids: CASSPDGSSYEQYF.